One sample yielded the 29 T cell receptor beta chains listed below, sequenced in a study of cytomegalovirus exposure and HLA in healthy donors. The PCR ran on 60 Vbeta and 13 Jbeta primers. Sequenced by immunoSEQ multiplex PCR; TCRdb stores in-frame clones only, minus some. The table lists about 170,000 clones, 70% to 90% of them singletons. The sample consisted of PBMCs. Source of these receptors: a woman in her late teens or twenties in good health and CMV-seronegative.

The chain joins TRBV18 to TRBJ1-6, with D possibly being TRBD1 (6 bases). The CDR3 runs to 15 residues. Germline assignment: CDR1 KGHSH and CDR2 LQKENI. V dropped 2 bases and J dropped 8 bases, with 13 bases sitting between them. CDR3 DNA: TGTGCCAGCTCACCATCGGGGGGCGCAGATTCACCCCTCCACTTT. Translated, it gives CASSPSGGADSPLHF. Complete variable domain (other parts from reference TRBV18 and TRBJ1-6): NAGVMQNPRHLVRRRGQEARLRCSPMKGHSHVYWYRQLPEEGLKFMVYLQKENIIDESGMPKERFSAEFPKEGPSILRIQQVVRGDSAAYFCASSPSGGADSPLHFGNGTRLTVT.

V usage is TRBV7-9 and J usage is TRBJ1-2, with D hard to call. Germline CDR1 is SEHNR and CDR2 is FQNEAQ (reference sequence). The V end was cut by 5 bases, the J end by 0 bases, with 19 bases between. The CDR3 has 17 amino acids. The CDR3 region has the DNA TGTGCCAGCAGCCCCGGCGGGGTTGGGCCCACTAACTATGGCTACACCTTC. Amino acid sequence: CASSPGGVGPTNYGYTF.

This chain joins TRBV16 and TRBJ1-5; no clear D gene. V was trimmed by 2 bases and J by 6 bases, leaving 8 bases between them. This CDR3 has 13 amino acids. The germline V gene has CDR1 KGHSY and CDR2 FQNENV. CDR3 loop: CASSQVASQPQHF. The CDR3 DNA follows: TGTGCCAGCAGCCAAGTCGCTAGTCAGCCCCAGCATTTT. The variable domain in full, with the rest retrieved from reference TRBV16 and TRBJ1-5, is GEEVAQTPKHLVRGEGQKAKLYCAPIKGHSYVFWYQQVLKNEFKFLISFQNENVFDETGMPKERFSAKCLPNSPCSLEIQATKLEDSAVYFCASSQVASQPQHFGDGTRLSIL.

V usage is TRBV7-9 and J usage is TRBJ2-7, with 9 nucleotides matching TRBD1. V lost 5 bases, J lost 5 bases, and 7 bases stayed unmatched. Germline lookup yields CDR1 SEHNR and CDR2 FQNEAQ (reference sequence). The length of the CDR3 is 14 residues. The CDR3 DNA is TGTGCCAGCAGCCCCACAGGGGGCGTGCACGAGCAGTACTTC. Amino acid sequence: CASSPTGGVHEQYF.

A few counts support this clone. The chain has TRBV28 and TRBJ1-1; the D is unclear. Trimming pared 6 bases from V and 0 bases from J, leaving 11 bases between. The length of the CDR3 is 14 residues. Germline V lookup: CDR1 MDHEN, CDR2 SYDVKM. CDR3 DNA: TGTGCCAGCAGCCCGGGGATGGTGAACACTGAAGCTTTCTTT. It yields the protein CASSPGMVNTEAFF.

This chain uses TRBV28 with TRBJ2-7; D unclear. This CDR3 has 10 residues. Trimming removed 5 bases at V and 6 bases at J, with 5 bases between. The V gene's germline CDR1 is MDHEN and CDR2 SYDVKM. The CDR3 region has the DNA TGTGCCAGCAGTGACACCGAGCAGTACTTC. Translation: CASSDTEQYF. Full variable domain (rest looked up from reference TRBV28 and TRBJ2-7): DVKVTQSSRYLVKRTGEKVFLECVQDMDHENMFWYRQDPGLGLRLIYFSYDVKMKEKGDIPEGYSVSREKKERFSLILESASTNQTSMYLCASSDTEQYFGPGTRLTVT.

The chain links TRBV30 to TRBJ2-5, with D possibly being TRBD1 (6 bases). Germline-derived CDR1 and CDR2 are GTSNPN and SVGIG (reference sequence). The CDR3 consists of 14 residues. Trimming pared 4 bases from V and 5 bases from J, leaving 17 bases between. The CDR3 loop reads CAWTVTGISETQYF. The CDR3 DNA follows: TGTGCCTGGACTGTAACAGGGATAAGTGAGACCCAGTACTTC.

This sequence joins TRBV6-5 and TRBJ2-6; D is unclear. The CDR3 covers 13 residues. Germline V lookup: CDR1 MNHEY, CDR2 SVGAGI. The ends were cut back, 9 bases at V and 4 bases at J, with 10 bases in the middle. The DNA for the CDR3 is TGTGCCAGTTTACAGCCCGGGGCCAACGTCCTGACTTTC. It translates to CASLQPGANVLTF.

The V call is TRBV18, the J call TRBJ2-1, with 7 bases that match TRBD2. Germline V CDR1 and CDR2: KGHSH, LQKENI. The junction had 6 bases not matched to a gene; V was cut back by 1 base and J by 3 bases. This CDR3 spans 16 amino acids. CDR3 sequence reads: CASSPLLGGNYNEQFF. DNA of the CDR3: TGTGCCAGCTCACCACTCCTCGGGGGGAACTACAATGAGCAGTTCTTC.

This rearrangement joins TRBV15 to TRBJ2-1, with 10 bases fitting TRBD2. This CDR3 spans 16 amino acids. V shed 3 bases and J 2 bases; nucleotides not matched to a gene: 4. Germline assignment: CDR1 LNHNV and CDR2 YYDKDF (reference sequence). The DNA of the CDR3 is TGTGCCACCAGCAGGACTAGCGGGCCTGCCTACAATGAGCAGTTCTTC. Translating gives CATSRTSGPAYNEQFF.

The genes are TRBV6-5 and TRBJ1-2; the match to TRBD1 covers 9 bases. Per the germline V gene, CDR1 is MNHEY and CDR2 is SVGAGI. The CDR3 has 14 residues. V lost 2 bases, J lost 4 bases, and 2 bases stayed unmatched. CDR3 bases: TGTGCCAGCAGTTACCTGGACAGGGGCTATGGCTACACCTTC. Translation: CASSYLDRGYGYTF.

The J gene is TRBJ2-3, the V gene TRBV30, with 9 bases fitting TRBD2. CDR1 and CDR2 from the germline V gene are GTSNPN and SVGIG (reference sequence). This CDR3 is built from 15 residues. CDR3 nucleotides: TGTGCAGCCAGTTATGTAGCGGGAGCTGGAGATACGCAGTATTTT. Amino acid sequence: CAASYVAGAGDTQYF.

The chain uses TRBV10-3 and TRBJ1-3; D unresolved. Trimming removed 10 bases at V and 0 bases at J, with 13 bases between. CDR3 length: 14 amino acids. CDR1 ENHRY and CDR2 SYGVKD come from the germline V gene. DNA for the CDR3: TGTGCCAGCAAATACGGTTTCTCTGGAAACACCATATATTTT. Translated: CASKYGFSGNTIYF.

The rearrangement uses TRBV7-9 and TRBJ2-3; possible D gene TRBD2, 6 bases. Germline V gene sequence: CDR1 SEHNR, CDR2 FQNEAQ (reference sequence). The CDR3 totals 15 residues. Trimming cost V 8 bases and J 0 bases, with 15 bases left between them. Here the CDR3 DNA reads TGTGCCAGCCTCTCTGGGGCGGGAAGCACAGATACGCAGTATTTT. Translation: CASLSGAGSTDTQYF.

V and J are TRBV11-2 and TRBJ1-5; weak D call: TRBD1 (6 bases). This CDR3 spans 16 amino acids. Germline V lookup: CDR1 SGHAT, CDR2 FQNNGV. Trimming left V 4 bases short and J 1 base short, with 14 bases between. The CDR3 region has the DNA TGTGCCAGCAGCTCCTCAATCAGGGGAAGCAATCAGCCCCAGCATTTT. This codes for CASSSSIRGSNQPQHF.

This clone was seen a single time. The rearrangement uses TRBV5-1 and TRBJ2-7; TRBD2 matches at 10 bases. CDR3 length: 16 amino acids. Germline CDR1 reads SGHRS; CDR2 reads YFSETQ. With V trimmed by 4 bases and J by 2 bases, 9 bases remained unmatched. CDR3: CASSHLAGVPPYEQYF. CDR3 bases: TGCGCCAGCAGCCACCTAGCGGGAGTACCCCCCTACGAGCAGTACTTC.

The chain couples TRBV6-1 to TRBJ2-7, with 7 bases fitting TRBD2. This CDR3 has 15 amino acids. V trimming: 2 bases; J trimming: 6 bases; junction bases outside the gene matches: 10. CDR1 is MNHNS, CDR2 SASEGT, per germline. Written as DNA, the CDR3 is TGTGCCAGCAGTGAAATGGCTAGCGGCAGAGGCGAGCAGTACTTC. Its translation: CASSEMASGRGEQYF.

The chain joins TRBV30 to TRBJ2-7; 14 nucleotides agree with TRBD2. Germline V gene data show CDR1 as GTSNPN and CDR2 as SVGIG (reference sequence). The V segment lost 8 bases and the J segment 7 bases; nucleotides outside the gene matches: 7. The CDR3 spans 13 residues. CDR3 DNA sequence: TGTGCCGGAGGGACTAGCGGGAGTCTTGAGCAGTACTTC. This translates into CAGGTSGSLEQYF.

The chain uses TRBV9 and TRBJ2-1, with TRBD1 matching over 7 bases. CDR3 length: 15 amino acids. The germline gives CDR1 SGDLS, CDR2 YYNGEE. J gave up 1 base and V 4 bases, and 5 bases lay outside the gene matches. CDR3 loop: CASSPTGDSYNEQFF. The DNA of the CDR3 is TGTGCCAGCAGCCCCACAGGGGATTCCTACAATGAGCAGTTCTTC.

This clone was counted a single time. The V call is TRBV7-2, the J call TRBJ2-5; D remains ambiguous. The V gene's germline CDR1 is SGHTA and CDR2 FQGNSA. There are 12 residues in the CDR3. Trimming pared 4 bases from V and 5 bases from J, leaving 8 bases between. The CDR3 loop reads CASSSYRETQYF. The CDR3 coding sequence is TGTGCCAGCAGCTCTTATCGGGAGACCCAGTACTTC.

The chain carries TRBV18 and TRBJ1-1; D is unclear. The germline gives CDR1 KGHSH, CDR2 LQKENI. This CDR3 is 16 amino acids long. V lost 2 bases and J lost 1, with 14 bases in between. This CDR3 is CASSPFLGDTNTEAFF. The DNA of the CDR3 is TGTGCCAGCTCACCATTCTTGGGAGATACGAACACTGAAGCTTTCTTT. Filled out from reference TRBV18 and TRBJ1-1, the complete variable domain reads NAGVMQNPRHLVRRRGQEARLRCSPMKGHSHVYWYRQLPEEGLKFMVYLQKENIIDESGMPKERFSAEFPKEGPSILRIQQVVRGDSAAYFCASSPFLGDTNTEAFFGQGTRLTVV.

This clone was observed a few times. The chain combines TRBV15 with TRBJ2-1; 8 nucleotides agree with TRBD2. Germline CDR1 reads LNHNV; CDR2 reads YYDKDF (reference sequence). V was pared by 5 bases and J by 5 bases, with 5 bases of the junction left unmatched. This CDR3 has 14 residues. CDR3 coding DNA: TGTGCCACCAGCCTGGGACTAGGCAACAATGAGCAGTTCTTC. Protein product: CATSLGLGNNEQFF. The whole variable domain, filled in from reference TRBV15 and TRBJ2-1, reads DAMVIQNPRYQVTQFGKPVTLSCSQTLNHNVMYWYQQKSSQAPKLLFHYYDKDFNNEADTPDNFQSRRPNTSFCFLDIRSPGLGDTAMYLCATSLGLGNNEQFFGPGTRLTVL.

The genes are TRBV28 and TRBJ2-7; D gene ambiguous. Germline assignment: CDR1 MDHEN and CDR2 SYDVKM. Trimming cost V 6 bases and J 6 bases, with 9 bases left between them. This CDR3 contains 11 residues. This CDR3 is CASSEPTEQYF. CDR3 DNA sequence: TGTGCCAGCAGCGAACCTACCGAGCAGTACTTC. Variable domain in full (rest from reference TRBV28 and TRBJ2-7): DVKVTQSSRYLVKRTGEKVFLECVQDMDHENMFWYRQDPGLGLRLIYFSYDVKMKEKGDIPEGYSVSREKKERFSLILESASTNQTSMYLCASSEPTEQYFGPGTRLTVT.

V is TRBV28 and J is TRBJ1-5; 11 bases agree with TRBD1. Trimming cost V 6 bases and J 5 bases; bases outside gene matches: 6. The CDR3 is 15 amino acids. Germline CDR1 reads MDHEN; CDR2 reads SYDVKM. The chain's CDR3 is CASSYGQGAHQPQHF. The CDR3 DNA reads as TGTGCCAGCAGCTACGGACAGGGGGCGCATCAGCCCCAGCATTTT.

The chain joins TRBV2 to TRBJ2-4, with D possibly being TRBD2 (5 bases). Germline CDR1 is SNHLY and CDR2 is FYNNEI. V was cut by 3 bases and J by 2 bases, with 14 bases left in between. CDR3 length: 16 amino acids. The CDR3 DNA is TGTGCCAGCAGTGAGTTGCGGGTTGGGTCCAAAAACATTCAGTACTTC. Protein product: CASSELRVGSKNIQYF.

Turning to this clone: One end of the junction fails to match germline, which may point to a read error. The rearrangement links TRBV7-9 to TRBJ2-3; D call uncertain. The CDR3 length is 12 residues. Germline CDR1 is SEHNR and CDR2 is FQNEAQ (reference sequence). CDR3 loop: CSSSPASDTQYF. CDR3 coding DNA: TGTTCCAGCAGCCCCGCGAGCGATACGCAGTATTTT. The full variable domain, its missing parts supplied by reference TRBV7-9 and TRBJ2-3, is DTGVSQNPRHKITKRGQNVTFRCDPISEHNRLYWYRQTLGQGPEFLTYFQNEAQLEKSRLLSDRFSAERPKGSFSTLEIQRTEQGDSAMYLCSSSPASDTQYFGPGTRLTVL.

The V and J genes are TRBV14 and TRBJ2-5; 7 bases align to TRBD1. There are 15 residues in the CDR3. Germline CDR1 and CDR2: SGHDN and FVKESK. V was pared by 5 bases and J by 4 bases, with 10 bases of the junction left unmatched. This chain's CDR3 is CASSSYRDSPETQYF. CDR3 nucleotides: TGTGCCAGCAGCTCCTACCGGGACAGTCCAGAGACCCAGTACTTC. Variable domain in full (rest from reference TRBV14 and TRBJ2-5): EAGVTQFPSHSVIEKGQTVTLRCDPISGHDNLYWYRRVMGKEIKFLLHFVKESKQDESGMPNNRFLAERTGGTYSTLKVQPAELEDSGVYFCASSSYRDSPETQYFGPGTRLLVL.

The genes are TRBV4-3 and TRBJ1-2; 7 bases are a match to TRBD1. V lost 4 bases, J lost 3 bases, and 8 bases stayed unmatched. CDR3 length equals 15 residues. Germline assignment: CDR1 LGHNA and CDR2 YSLEER. CDR3 in DNA: TGCGCCAGCAGCCTTAGACAGGGCGGCTACTATGGCTACACCTTC. Translating it yields CASSLRQGGYYGYTF.

The rearrangement links TRBV6-6 to TRBJ2-5; 8 nucleotides line up with TRBD1. The CDR3 length is 16 residues. Germline assignment: CDR1 MNHNY and CDR2 SVGAGI (reference sequence). Trimming cost V 5 bases and J 4 bases; bases outside gene matches: 12. The CDR3 loop is CASSNLRQGRLETQYF. CDR3 nucleotides: TGTGCCAGCAGTAACTTAAGACAGGGGAGGCTAGAGACCCAGTACTTC.